This TCR beta chain is drawn from a study of T cell responses to AZD1222 COVID-19 vaccine. Study background: Pooled together were second doses at about 4 or about 12 weeks.

This clone was observed a single time. Its antigen is currently unknown. Overall study findings and caveats: There were repertoire samples only from the period after the peak T cell response. The study identified only six AZD1222 recipients as seropositive at baseline. Possibly, clonal diversity was underestimated; donors were largely white British and included more females.

Sequencing used immunoSEQ multiplex PCR; TCRdb keeps in-frame clones, though not all of them. The data hold roughly 50,000 clones, with approximately 88% observed a single time. The receptor comes from an adult in good health. Sequenced material: peripheral blood, taken on day 0 of AZD1222 vaccination.

CDR3 loop: CASSPQGFRYTGELFF. Here the CDR3 DNA reads TGTGCCAGCAGCCCACAGGGGTTTAGATACACCGGGGAGCTGTTTTTT. The V call is TRBV6-6, the J call TRBJ2-2; TRBD1 aligns across 7 bases. The germline V gene encodes CDR1 MNHNY and CDR2 SVGAGI (reference sequence). Germline trimming cut 6 bases from V and 3 bases from J; bases unmatched to any gene: 10. The CDR3 is 16 residues long.